The TCR beta chain described here comes from a study of shared T cell receptors in the human thymus. The assay was immunoSEQ multiplex PCR, and TCRdb's table has in-frame clones only and misses some. The sample lists about 660,000 clones; 80% to 90% were seen once. Germline CDR1 is SEHNR and CDR2 is FQNEAQ (reference sequence). The CDR3 length is 15 residues. J was trimmed by 5 bases and V by 4 bases; bases with no gene match: 6. This sample also belongs to another study, concerning human thymus T cells. That publication notes: Thymic and blood repertoires appeared to display a bias in their usage of V and J genes. Related work found strong thymic repertoire overlap between unrelated individuals.

The TCR comes from a boy in the first two years of life with a congenital heart defect. Sequencing input: thymocytes. This chain connects TRBV7-9 to TRBJ2-3; TRBD1 agrees at 10 bases. DNA for the CDR3: TGTGCCAGCAGCTCTTCCGGGACAGGGGTAGATACGCAGTATTTT. It translates to CASSSSGTGVDTQYF.